The 32 T cell receptor beta chains below all came from one sample that was sequenced in a study of cytomegalovirus exposure and HLA in healthy donors. Assay: immunoSEQ multiplex PCR; the TCRdb copy retains only in-frame clones and omits some. This table has tens of thousands of clones, roughly 94% appearing once. Sequences were obtained from PBMCs. The receptors come from a woman aged 18-29 years in good health and CMV-seropositive.

The chain uses TRBV7-6 and TRBJ1-3; 7 bases match TRBD1. Germline loops: CDR1 SGHVS, CDR2 FNYEAQ. J gave up 4 bases and V 5 bases, and 8 bases lay outside the gene matches. This CDR3 region has 15 residues. Written as DNA, the CDR3 is TGTGCCAGCAGCAGCCAACAGGGGCCGGGAAACACCATATATTTT. It translates to CASSSQQGPGNTIYF. The full variable domain, completed using reference TRBV7-6 and TRBJ1-3, is GAGVSQSPRYKVTKRGQDVALRCDPISGHVSLYWYRQALGQGPEFLTYFNYEAQQDKSGLPNDRFSAERPEGSISTLTIQRTEQRDSAMYRCASSSQQGPGNTIYFGEGSWLTVV.

This rearrangement joins TRBV7-2 to TRBJ2-2, with 8 bases lining up with TRBD2. This CDR3 comprises 16 residues. J lost 5 bases, V lost 3 bases, and 8 bases had no gene match. Germline assignment: CDR1 SGHTA and CDR2 FQGNSA. CDR3: CASSLGGLVGTGELFF. In DNA form, the CDR3 reads TGTGCCAGCAGCTTGGGGGGACTAGTAGGGACCGGGGAGCTGTTTTTT.

This chain connects TRBV11-3 to TRBJ1-1, with D perhaps matching TRBD1 (5 bases). Germline values: CDR1 SGHNT, CDR2 YENEEA. The CDR3 has 14 residues. Trimming took off 6 bases at V and 5 bases at J, with 16 bases between the two ends. The CDR3 nucleotides are TGTGCCAGCAGTCGAGAGGGCGGGGCGACTGAAGCTTTCTTT. Amino acids: CASSREGGATEAFF.

V is TRBV28 and J is TRBJ2-7; the D is unclear. CDR1 is MDHEN, CDR2 SYDVKM, per germline. The CDR3 extends over 15 amino acids. V was clipped by 3 bases and J by 3 bases, with 15 bases between them. The CDR3 DNA reads as TGTGCCAGCAGTTTCCCTTCGCTGAGGTACTACGAGCAGTACTTC. Residues: CASSFPSLRYYEQYF.

The DNA for the CDR3 is TGTGCCATCAGCATCTCGTCGGATCAGGGTTCTACTGAAGCTTTCTTT. Amino acids: CAISISSDQGSTEAFF. This chain links TRBV10-3 with TRBJ1-1, with D possibly matching TRBD1 (5 bases). The CDR3 is made up of 16 amino acids. Germline V gene data show CDR1 as ENHRY and CDR2 as SYGVKD. V was clipped by 6 bases and J by 5 bases, with 22 bases between them.

The chain carries TRBV28 and TRBJ1-2; 9 nucleotides line up with TRBD1. The CDR3 is made up of 15 amino acids. Germline CDR1 reads MDHEN; CDR2 reads SYDVKM. V trimming: 5 bases; J trimming: 5 bases; junction bases outside the gene matches: 9. CDR3 in amino acids: CASSPHGGQGYGYTF. For the CDR3, the DNA is TGTGCCAGCAGTCCCCATGGGGGACAGGGATATGGCTACACCTTC.

This chain uses TRBV6-1 with TRBJ2-7; 12 nucleotides agree with TRBD2. Germline V gene lookup returns CDR1 MNHNS and CDR2 SASEGT. The CDR3 has 15 amino acids. Trimming took 6 bases from V and 0 from J; bases not matched to a gene: 3. CDR3 sequence: CASRRTSGDSYEQYF. DNA for the CDR3: TGTGCCAGCAGGAGGACTAGCGGGGACTCCTACGAGCAGTACTTC.

The chain recombines TRBV7-6 with TRBJ1-2; 7 nucleotides line up with TRBD1. CDR3 length equals 14 residues. Losses at the gene ends were 5 bases for V and 5 bases for J; bases not matched to a gene: 8. The germline V gene has CDR1 SGHVS and CDR2 FNYEAQ. This CDR3 is CASSPRDRGYGYTF. The CDR3 DNA sequence: TGTGCCAGCAGCCCCCGGGACAGAGGGTATGGCTACACCTTC. The full variable domain, rest sourced from reference TRBV7-6 and TRBJ1-2, is GAGVSQSPRYKVTKRGQDVALRCDPISGHVSLYWYRQALGQGPEFLTYFNYEAQQDKSGLPNDRFSAERPEGSISTLTIQRTEQRDSAMYRCASSPRDRGYGYTFGSGTRLTVV.

V usage is TRBV19 and J usage is TRBJ1-5; 8 bases map to TRBD1. With 0 bases clipped from V and 5 bases from J, the junction kept 12 bases outside the gene matches. The CDR3 contains 18 residues. The V gene's germline CDR1 is LNHDA and CDR2 SQIVND (reference sequence). CDR3 loop: CASSIDESLGQAYQPQHF. As DNA, the CDR3 is TGTGCCAGTAGTATAGATGAAAGTTTGGGACAGGCCTATCAGCCCCAGCATTTT.

The chain links TRBV19 to TRBJ1-1, with 8 bases aligning to TRBD1. Looked up from germline, CDR1 is LNHDA and CDR2 is SQIVND (reference sequence). There are 15 residues in the CDR3. The V segment lost 4 bases and the J segment 4 bases; nucleotides outside the gene matches: 8. This CDR3 reads CASSTQQTGGTEAFF. The CDR3 nucleotides are TGTGCCAGTAGTACCCAGCAAACAGGGGGCACTGAAGCTTTCTTT.

This clone was recorded once. The chain is built from TRBV28 and TRBJ1-2, with 11 bases identical to TRBD1. V gave up 7 bases and J gave up 4 bases; unmatched junction bases: 8. The germline V gene encodes CDR1 MDHEN and CDR2 SYDVKM. The CDR3 extends over 15 amino acids. Here the CDR3 DNA reads TGTGCCAGCACCCAGGACAGGGGGCGAATCTATGGCTACACCTTC. As protein: CASTQDRGRIYGYTF.

The chain has TRBV4-1 and TRBJ1-1, with 7 bases lining up with TRBD1. Per germline, CDR1 MGHRA and CDR2 YSYEKL. With 1 base clipped from V and 1 base from J, the junction kept 0 bases outside the gene matches. The length of the CDR3 is 14 residues. This CDR3 reads CASSQGQGNTEAFF. The DNA of the CDR3 is TGCGCCAGCAGCCAAGGACAGGGGAACACTGAAGCTTTCTTT.

In this sample, this clone turned up once. This chain uses TRBV7-9 with TRBJ2-1; 11 nucleotides agree with TRBD2. V was clipped by 5 bases and J by 7 bases; unmatched bases: 10. Germline-derived CDR1 and CDR2 are SEHNR and FQNEAQ (reference sequence). The CDR3 covers 16 residues. The CDR3 nucleotides read TGTGCCAGCAGCGTACTAGCGGGGGCTCCTTGGAATGAGCAGTTCTTC. Protein product: CASSVLAGAPWNEQFF.

The chain recombines TRBV6-1 with TRBJ1-6, with 10 bases aligning to TRBD1. The CDR3 sequence is 15 residues long. V dropped 1 base and J dropped 8; count of bases not matched to a gene: 2. CDR1 and CDR2 (germline): MNHNS, SASEGT. CDR3 loop: CASSEETGGYSPLHF. For the CDR3, the DNA is TGTGCCAGCAGTGAAGAGACAGGGGGCTATTCACCCCTCCACTTT.

J is TRBJ1-5 and V is TRBV4-3; 9 nucleotides line up with TRBD1. CDR3 length equals 16 residues. With V trimmed by 4 bases and J by 6 bases, 10 bases remained unmatched. Germline CDR1 LGHNA, CDR2 YSLEER. CDR3 nucleotides: TGCGCCAGCAGCCTTTACTGGGGACAGGGTATTCAGCCCCAGCATTTT. Translating it yields CASSLYWGQGIQPQHF.

The J gene is TRBJ1-2, the V gene TRBV5-1, with D hard to call. Germline loops: CDR1 SGHRS, CDR2 YFSETQ. Trimming shortened V by 0 bases and J by 3 bases, and 9 bases separated the two germline ends. The CDR3 is 14 residues long. This CDR3 is CASSLGPGDYGYTF. CDR3 in DNA: TGCGCCAGCAGCTTGGGCCCGGGAGACTATGGCTACACCTTC.

The V call is TRBV4-3, the J call TRBJ1-1, with D tentatively TRBD1 (5 bases). The CDR3 is 14 residues long. Germline assignment: CDR1 LGHNA and CDR2 YSLEER. The V end lost 1 base, the J end lost 5 bases, and 11 bases lay between the germline ends. The CDR3 spells CASSQVIGGTEAFF. The CDR3 DNA follows: TGCGCCAGCAGCCAAGTCATCGGGGGTACTGAAGCTTTCTTT.

In this sample, this clone turned up many times. The CDR3 DNA sequence: TGTGCCAGCAATTCAGGGTCCCACTACGAGCAGTACTTC. Amino acids: CASNSGSHYEQYF. V gene TRBV7-9 combines with J gene TRBJ2-7, with D maybe TRBD1 (5 bases). The CDR3 spans 13 residues. CDR1 is SEHNR, CDR2 FQNEAQ, per germline (reference sequence). Between the trimmed V and J ends, which lost 7 bases and 3 bases, there was a span of 13 bases.

The chain links TRBV5-6 to TRBJ2-7; 10 bases align to TRBD1. V was clipped by 5 bases and J by 7 bases; unmatched bases: 9. The CDR3 has 14 residues. Germline V CDR1 and CDR2: SGHDT, YYEEEE. In nucleotides, the CDR3 is TGTGCCAGCAGGGCGACAGGGGGCCCTGTAGAGCAGTACTTC. Translating it yields CASRATGGPVEQYF.

This clone was observed a single time. J is TRBJ2-5 and V is TRBV2; D gene uncertain. The CDR3 is made up of 12 amino acids. Trimming stripped 3 bases from V and 0 bases from J, with 2 bases between. Germline values: CDR1 SNHLY, CDR2 FYNNEI. The CDR3 loop reads CASSDYQETQYF. CDR3 nucleotides: TGTGCCAGCAGTGACTACCAAGAGACCCAGTACTTC.

This clone was observed once. The chain recombines TRBV28 with TRBJ1-2; unclear D gene. Germline lookup yields CDR1 MDHEN and CDR2 SYDVKM. The CDR3 covers 12 residues. Trimming cost V 2 bases and J 4 bases, with 5 bases left between them. CDR3 protein: CASSLRSYGYTF. Here the CDR3 DNA reads TGTGCCAGCAGTTTACGCAGCTATGGCTACACCTTC.

This chain links TRBV5-8 with TRBJ1-2; 10 bases agree with TRBD1. The CDR3 covers 12 residues. CDR1 SGHTS and CDR2 YDEGEE come from the germline V gene. Germline trimming cut 4 bases from V and 8 bases from J; bases unmatched to any gene: 2. The DNA of the CDR3 is TGTGCCAGCAGCGCGACAGGGGGCGGCTACACCTTC. It specifies CASSATGGGYTF.

This chain links TRBV27 with TRBJ1-2; tentative D call: TRBD1 (6 bases). CDR1 is MNHEY and CDR2 is SMNVEV in the germline V gene (reference sequence). V dropped 7 bases and J dropped 5 bases, with 20 bases sitting between them. The CDR3 covers 15 residues. The CDR3 protein is CASTDIPGQGYGYTF. In DNA, the CDR3 is TGTGCCAGCACCGACATTCCCGGCCAGGGGTATGGCTACACCTTC.

This chain connects TRBV4-3 to TRBJ2-3; D call uncertain. CDR3 length: 16 amino acids. The germline V gene encodes CDR1 LGHNA and CDR2 YSLEER. Trimming left V 0 bases short and J 3 bases short, with 13 bases between. The CDR3 loop is CASSQDRSTKTDTQYF. The DNA of the CDR3 is TGCGCCAGCAGCCAAGATCGGAGCACGAAGACAGATACGCAGTATTTT.

This chain uses TRBV28 with TRBJ2-1, with TRBD2 matching 14 bases. Germline V lookup: CDR1 MDHEN, CDR2 SYDVKM. The V segment lost 3 bases and the J segment 2 bases; nucleotides outside the gene matches: 12. The CDR3 runs to 20 residues. CDR3 sequence: CASSFYHYGTSGGTYNEQFF. The CDR3 DNA follows: TGTGCCAGCAGTTTTTACCATTACGGGACTAGCGGGGGCACCTACAATGAGCAGTTCTTC.

V and J are TRBV19 and TRBJ1-5, with D possibly matching TRBD1 (5 bases). The CDR3 runs to 15 residues. The germline V gene has CDR1 LNHDA and CDR2 SQIVND (reference sequence). The V end was cut by 6 bases, the J end by 1 base, with 13 bases between. The CDR3, as DNA: TGTGCCAGTAGCTACTGGGGGGAGAGCAATCAGCCCCAGCATTTT. Protein sequence: CASSYWGESNQPQHF.

The chain recombines TRBV9 with TRBJ2-5; D perhaps matches TRBD2 (5 bases). Trimming shortened V by 4 bases and J by 5 bases, and 18 bases separated the two germline ends. Germline V gene sequence: CDR1 SGDLS, CDR2 YYNGEE. This CDR3 is 15 amino acids long. For the CDR3, the DNA is TGTGCCAGCAGCCCCGGCGGCGGGTTTGGGGAGACCCAGTACTTC. Translation gives CASSPGGGFGETQYF. The full variable domain, its missing parts supplied by reference TRBV9 and TRBJ2-5, is DSGVTQTPKHLITATGQRVTLRCSPRSGDLSVYWYQQSLDQGLQFLIQYYNGEERAKGNILERFSAQQFPDLHSELNLSSLELGDSALYFCASSPGGGFGETQYFGPGTRLLVL.

This chain links TRBV7-2 with TRBJ2-7; 8 bases fit TRBD2. With 3 bases clipped from V and 4 bases from J, the junction kept 5 bases outside the gene matches. CDR3 length equals 14 residues. CDR1 and CDR2 (germline): SGHTA, FQGNSA. This CDR3 is CASSFQRESYEQYF. CDR3 nucleotides: TGTGCCAGCAGCTTCCAGCGGGAGTCGTACGAGCAGTACTTC.

The J gene is TRBJ1-1, the V gene TRBV6-1; 7 bases fit TRBD1. The J segment lost 10 bases and the V segment lost 3 bases, leaving 14 bases of the junction unmatched. The germline V gene encodes CDR1 MNHNS and CDR2 SASEGT. The CDR3 consists of 15 residues. CDR3 in DNA: TGTGCCAGCAGTGAGATGAGGGGGCAAACGTTTGGAGCTTTCTTT. It encodes CASSEMRGQTFGAFF.

This chain joins TRBV5-8 and TRBJ2-3; 7 bases map to TRBD1. From germline, CDR1 is SGHTS and CDR2 YDEGEE. J was trimmed by 6 bases and V by 2 bases; bases with no gene match: 6. CDR3 size: 14 residues. CDR3 nucleotides: TGTGCCAGCAGCTTCGACAGGGACCTGGATACGCAGTATTTT. Residues: CASSFDRDLDTQYF.

V gene TRBV4-3 combines with J gene TRBJ2-1; D is possibly TRBD1 (6 bases). The CDR3 contains 13 residues. Germline CDR1 is LGHNA and CDR2 is YSLEER. The germline V and J ends were trimmed by 2 bases and 9 bases, with 11 bases remaining between them. For the CDR3, the DNA is TGCGCCAGCAGCCAACCACAGGGCGGTGAGCAGTTCTTC. It yields the protein CASSQPQGGEQFF.

This clone was observed a single time. V and J are TRBV13 and TRBJ1-2, with D hard to call. There are 13 residues in the CDR3. Looked up from germline, CDR1 is PRHDT and CDR2 is FYEKMQ (reference sequence). Trimming took off 7 bases at V and 4 bases at J, with 13 bases between the two ends. The CDR3 reads CASIRLGSYGYTF. Written as DNA, the CDR3 is TGTGCCAGCATTCGACTAGGGAGCTATGGCTACACCTTC. Variable domain in full (rest from reference TRBV13 and TRBJ1-2): AAGVIQSPRHLIKEKRETATLKCYPIPRHDTVYWYQQGPGQDPQFLISFYEKMQSDKGSIPDRFSAQQFSDYHSELNMSSLELGDSALYFCASIRLGSYGYTFGSGTRLTVV.